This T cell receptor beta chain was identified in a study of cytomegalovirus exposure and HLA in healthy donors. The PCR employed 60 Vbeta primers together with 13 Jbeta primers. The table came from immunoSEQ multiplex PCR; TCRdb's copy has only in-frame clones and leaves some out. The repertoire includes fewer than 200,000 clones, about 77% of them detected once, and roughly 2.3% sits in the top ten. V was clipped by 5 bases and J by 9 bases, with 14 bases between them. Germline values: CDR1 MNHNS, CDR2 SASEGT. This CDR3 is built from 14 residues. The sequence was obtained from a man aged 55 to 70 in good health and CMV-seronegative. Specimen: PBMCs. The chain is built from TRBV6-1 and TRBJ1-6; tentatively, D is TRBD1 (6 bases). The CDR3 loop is CASSLNRVSSPLHF. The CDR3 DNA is TGTGCCAGCAGTTTAAACAGGGTGAGTTCACCCCTCCACTTT.